The present T cell receptor beta chain was sequenced within a study of tumor-infiltrating lymphocytes in localized non-small cell lung cancer. This table comes from immunoSEQ multiplex PCR, and its TCRdb copy is limited to in-frame clones, with some not included. Of around 12,000 clones listed, roughly 85% are singletons. The clonotype comes from a human donor with non-small cell lung cancer. The sequenced material came from uninvolved lung tissue not adjacent to the tumor.

CDR3 protein: CASSPTGPLSGANVLTF. CDR3 nucleotides: TGCGCCAGCAGCCCTACCGGGCCCCTCTCTGGGGCCAACGTCCTGACTTTC. The J gene is TRBJ2-6, the V gene TRBV5-1; no clear D gene. Germline V gene data show CDR1 as SGHRS and CDR2 as YFSETQ. V was shortened by 4 bases and J by 0 bases, with 14 bases between the two germline ends. There are 17 residues in the CDR3.